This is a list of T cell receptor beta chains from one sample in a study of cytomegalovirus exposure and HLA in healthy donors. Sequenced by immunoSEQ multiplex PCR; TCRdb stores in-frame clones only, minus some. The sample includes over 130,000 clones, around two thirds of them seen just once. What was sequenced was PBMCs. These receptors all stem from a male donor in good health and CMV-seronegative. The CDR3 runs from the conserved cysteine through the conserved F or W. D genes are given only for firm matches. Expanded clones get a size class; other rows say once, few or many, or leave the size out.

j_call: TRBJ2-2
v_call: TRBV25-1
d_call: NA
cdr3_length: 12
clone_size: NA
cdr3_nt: TGTGCCAGCAGTGTCCACAGCGGGGAGCTGTTTTTT
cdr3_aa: CASSVHSGELFF

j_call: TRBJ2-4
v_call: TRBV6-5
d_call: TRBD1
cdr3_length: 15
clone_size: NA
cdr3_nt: TGTGCCAGCAGTTACTCGGGACAGAGCAACAACATTCAGTACTTC
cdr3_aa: CASSYSGQSNNIQYF

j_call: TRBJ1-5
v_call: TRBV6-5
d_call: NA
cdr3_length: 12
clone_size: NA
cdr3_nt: TGTGCCAGCGGGGAGCCACATGGGCCCCAGCATTTT
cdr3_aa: CASGEPHGPQHF

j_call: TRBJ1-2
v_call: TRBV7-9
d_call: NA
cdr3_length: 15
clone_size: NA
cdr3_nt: TGTGCCAGCAGCTTTACGGCAGGGAATCCGCGTGGCTACACCTTC
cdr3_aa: CASSFTAGNPRGYTF

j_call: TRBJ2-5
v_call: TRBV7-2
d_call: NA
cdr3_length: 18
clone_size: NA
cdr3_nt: TGTGCCAGCAGCTTTGGGGTTATGGGGGCTTGGGGATGGGAGACCCAGTACTTC
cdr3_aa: CASSFGVMGAWGWETQYF

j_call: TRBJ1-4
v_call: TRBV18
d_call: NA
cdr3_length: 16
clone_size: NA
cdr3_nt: TGTGCCAGCTCTCCCCGGCAGGGCTCAACTAATGAAAAACTGTTTTTT
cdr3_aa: CASSPRQGSTNEKLFF

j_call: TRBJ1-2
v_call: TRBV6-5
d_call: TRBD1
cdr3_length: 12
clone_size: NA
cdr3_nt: TGTGCCAGCAGGCAGGGGGCTTGGGGCTACCCCTTC
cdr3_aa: CASRQGAWGYPF

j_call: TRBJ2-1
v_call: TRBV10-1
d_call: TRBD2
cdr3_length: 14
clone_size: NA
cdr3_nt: TGCGCCAGCAGCCGCAGCCTTGGGAGGGATGAGCAGTTCTTC
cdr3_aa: CASSRSLGRDEQFF

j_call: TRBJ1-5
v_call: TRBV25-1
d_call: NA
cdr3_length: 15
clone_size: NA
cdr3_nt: TGTGCCAGCAGTGAATCTACAGCTAGCAATCAGCCCCAGCATTTT
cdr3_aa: CASSESTASNQPQHF

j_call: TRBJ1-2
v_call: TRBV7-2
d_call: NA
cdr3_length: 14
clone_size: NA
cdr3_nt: TGTGCCAGCAGCTTAGGCGTGACTAACTATGGCTACACCTTC
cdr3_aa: CASSLGVTNYGYTF

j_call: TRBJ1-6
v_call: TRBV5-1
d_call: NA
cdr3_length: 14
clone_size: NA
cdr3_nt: TGCGCCAGCAGCGTCCAGGGGAATAATTCACCCCTCCACTTT
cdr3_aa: CASSVQGNNSPLHF

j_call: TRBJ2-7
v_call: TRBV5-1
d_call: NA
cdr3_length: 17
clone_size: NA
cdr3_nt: TGCGCCAGCAGCAAAGCGATGGGTGGAGAGCCCTCCTACGAGCAGTACTTC
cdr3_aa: CASSKAMGGEPSYEQYF

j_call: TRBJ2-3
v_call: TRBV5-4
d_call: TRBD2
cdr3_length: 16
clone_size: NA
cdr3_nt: TGTGCCAGCAGTTCCGCTAGCGGGGGGATTACAGATACGCAGTATTTT
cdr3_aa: CASSSASGGITDTQYF

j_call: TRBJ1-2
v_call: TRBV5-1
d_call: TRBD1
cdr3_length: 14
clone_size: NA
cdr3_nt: TGCGCCAGCAAACAGGGGGCCGGGAACTATGGCTACACCTTC
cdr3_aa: CASKQGAGNYGYTF

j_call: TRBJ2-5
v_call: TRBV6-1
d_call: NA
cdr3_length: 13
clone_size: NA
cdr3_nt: TGTGCCAGCAGTGCAGGGTTGCAAGAGACCCAGTACTTC
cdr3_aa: CASSAGLQETQYF

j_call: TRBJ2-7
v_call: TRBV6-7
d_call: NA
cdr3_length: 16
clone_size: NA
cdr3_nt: TGTGCCAGCAGTTTCCGAACCCGGGACAACTCCTACGAGCAGTACTTC
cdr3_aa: CASSFRTRDNSYEQYF

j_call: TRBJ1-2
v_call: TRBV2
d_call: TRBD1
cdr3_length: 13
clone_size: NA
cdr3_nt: TGTGCCAGCATCGGGACAGCAGCCTATGGCTACACCTTC
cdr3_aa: CASIGTAAYGYTF

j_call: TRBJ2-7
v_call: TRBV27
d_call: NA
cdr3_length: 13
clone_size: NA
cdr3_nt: TGTGCCAGCAGTTTAGGGGCATCCTACGAGCAGTACTTC
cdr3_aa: CASSLGASYEQYF

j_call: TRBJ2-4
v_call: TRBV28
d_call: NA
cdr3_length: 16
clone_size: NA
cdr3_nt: TGTGCCAGCAACCCCAGGGGCCCTCAGTCAAAAAACATTCAGTACTTC
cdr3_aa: CASNPRGPQSKNIQYF

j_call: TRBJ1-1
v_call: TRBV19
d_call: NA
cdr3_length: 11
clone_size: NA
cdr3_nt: TGTGCCAGTTTACAGGGTGGGGAAGCTTTCTTT
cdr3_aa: CASLQGGEAFF

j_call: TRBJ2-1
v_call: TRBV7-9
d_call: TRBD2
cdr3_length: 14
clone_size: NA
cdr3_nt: TGTGCCAGCAGCTCTAGCGGGGCCAACAATGAGCAGTTCTTC
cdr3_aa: CASSSSGANNEQFF

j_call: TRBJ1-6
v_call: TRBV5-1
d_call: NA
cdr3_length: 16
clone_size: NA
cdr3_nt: TGCGCCAGCAGCCCATCCGGGGAAGGGAATAATTCACCCCTCCACTTT
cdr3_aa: CASSPSGEGNNSPLHF

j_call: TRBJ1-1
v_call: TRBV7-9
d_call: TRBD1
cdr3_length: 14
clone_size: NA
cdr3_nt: TGTGCCAGCAGCCCTAACAGGGGGAGCACTGAAGCTTTCTTT
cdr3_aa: CASSPNRGSTEAFF

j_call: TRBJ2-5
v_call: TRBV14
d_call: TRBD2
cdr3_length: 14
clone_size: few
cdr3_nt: TGTGCCAGCAGCCTCAGCGGGAAACAAGAGACCCAGTACTTC
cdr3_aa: CASSLSGKQETQYF

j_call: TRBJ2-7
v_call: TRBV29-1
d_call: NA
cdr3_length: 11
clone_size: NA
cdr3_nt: TGCAGCGTTGAATCCCCATACGAGCAGTACTTC
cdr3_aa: CSVESPYEQYF

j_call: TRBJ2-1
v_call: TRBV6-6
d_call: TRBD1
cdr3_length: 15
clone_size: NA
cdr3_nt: TGTGCCAGCAGTTACCATACAGGACAGGACAATGAGCAGTTCTTC
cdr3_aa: CASSYHTGQDNEQFF

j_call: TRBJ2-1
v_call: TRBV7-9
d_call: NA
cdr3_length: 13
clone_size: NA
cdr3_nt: TGTGCCAGCTGGAGGGGGGGGTACAATGAGCAGTTCTTC
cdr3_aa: CASWRGGYNEQFF

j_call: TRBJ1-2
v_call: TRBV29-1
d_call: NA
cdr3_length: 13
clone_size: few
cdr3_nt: TGCAGCGTCCAACTGGGCCCGTCGGATGGCTACACCTTC
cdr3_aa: CSVQLGPSDGYTF

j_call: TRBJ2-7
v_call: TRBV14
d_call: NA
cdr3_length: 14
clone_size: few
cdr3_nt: TGTGCCAGCAGCCAAGCTACAGGGATCTACGAGCAGTACTTC
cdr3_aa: CASSQATGIYEQYF